This T cell receptor (beta chain) emerged from a study of T cells in Graves' hyperthyroidism and ophthalmopathy. V shed 2 bases, J shed 0 bases, and the junction held 4 bases outside the gene matches. CDR1 is SGHVS, CDR2 FQNEAQ, per germline. This CDR3 comprises 16 residues. TCR beta CDR3 regions were amplified from RNA transcripts. A set of HTBI primers served as the primers for a first-round RT-PCR of the TCR CDR3. TCRdb reprocessed the multiplex PCR reads via MiXCR and lists one record per CDR3 protein. The sample contains around 300,000 distinct CDR3 sequences, roughly 22% of which appear only once. This clonotype was seen only a few times.

This sequence was found in a man aged 25 to 45 with Graves' ophthalmopathy. Sequenced material: blood. This rearrangement joins TRBV7-8 to TRBJ1-5; 7 nucleotides agree with TRBD1. The CDR3 here is CASSLRDRNSNQPQHF. In nucleotides, the CDR3 is TGTGCCAGCAGCTTACGGGACAGAAATAGCAATCAGCCCCAGCATTTT.